The clone carrying this T cell receptor (beta chain) was found many times. This record comes from a study of human T cells and chemical hapten exposure. Study-level background: Per-sample variation in TCR yield stemmed mainly from small pooled library volume differences.

Unique molecular identifiers were attached to individual cDNA molecules within the library. TCRdb reprocessed the RACE reads via MiXCR and lists one record per CDR3 protein. The sample consists of about 130,000 distinct CDR3 sequences, 9% to 10% of them appearing once. The time point here: healthy volunteer bleed at 2 weeks. Total RNA was extracted from unfractionated whole blood. The CDR3 runs to 15 residues. The V gene's germline CDR1 is SGHTA and CDR2 FQGNSA. J gave up 5 bases and V 5 bases, and 8 bases lay outside the gene matches. This rearrangement joins TRBV7-2 to TRBJ1-1; 10 nucleotides match TRBD1. The TCR sequence derives from a male donor in good health. Some clones in this sample may be carry-over from other donors' samples. The source material was whole blood. The CDR3 spells CASSKDRGRNTEAFF. DNA of the CDR3: TGTGCCAGCAGCAAAGACAGGGGGCGGAATACTGAAGCTTTCTTT.